This T cell receptor beta chain is from a study of blood T cells in healthy people across ages. Overall study findings and caveats: Long-lived donors had more naive CD4+ cells and higher diversity than aged donors.

As concerns this clonotype: The antigen is unknown.

Together with a sample-barcoded 5' primer, a J-beta primer mix was included in a second PCR lasting roughly 7 to 11 cycles. MiXCR was run by TCRdb on the 5' RACE reads, yielding one entry per CDR3 protein. Here the sample spans about 1,400,000 distinct CDR3 sequences, roughly 45% being singletons. About 9.6 milliliters of peripheral blood were drawn from each donor into EDTA-treated tubes. The germline V and J ends were trimmed by 1 base and 7 bases, with 10 bases remaining between them. The CDR3 is made up of 13 amino acids. Germline V gives CDR1 LGHDT, CDR2 YNNKEL (reference sequence). The clonotype comes from a woman aged 18-29 years in good health. This chain joins TRBV3-1 and TRBJ1-2; no clear D. Sequencing was performed on blood. In DNA, the CDR3 is TGTGCCAGCAGCCAAGCGACAAGCTGTGGCTACACCTTC. Residues: CASSQATSCGYTF.